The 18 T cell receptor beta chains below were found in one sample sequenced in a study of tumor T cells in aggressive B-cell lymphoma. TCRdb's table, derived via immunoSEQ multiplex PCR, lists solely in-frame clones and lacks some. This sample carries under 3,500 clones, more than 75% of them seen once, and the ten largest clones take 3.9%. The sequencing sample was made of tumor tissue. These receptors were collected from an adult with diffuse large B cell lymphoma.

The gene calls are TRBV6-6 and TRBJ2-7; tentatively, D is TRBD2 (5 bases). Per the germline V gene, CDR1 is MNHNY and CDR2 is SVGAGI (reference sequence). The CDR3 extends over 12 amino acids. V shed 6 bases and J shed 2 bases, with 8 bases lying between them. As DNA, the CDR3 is TGTGCCAGCAGGACGGGAACCTACGAGCAGTACTTC. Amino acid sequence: CASRTGTYEQYF.

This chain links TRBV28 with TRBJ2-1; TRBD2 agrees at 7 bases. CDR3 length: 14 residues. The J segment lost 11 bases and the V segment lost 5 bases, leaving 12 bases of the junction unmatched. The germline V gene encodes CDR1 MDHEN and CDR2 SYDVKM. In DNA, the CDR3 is TGTGCCAGCAGTCCCCGGACTAGAATGTCTAAGCAGTTCTTC. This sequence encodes CASSPRTRMSKQFF.

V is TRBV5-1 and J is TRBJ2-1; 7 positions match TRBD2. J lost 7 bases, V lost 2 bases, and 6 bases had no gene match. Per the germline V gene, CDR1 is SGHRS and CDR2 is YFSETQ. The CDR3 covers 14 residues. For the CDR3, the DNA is TGCGCCAGCAGCTTCGGGGGGAGCTTTAATGAGCAGTTCTTC. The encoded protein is CASSFGGSFNEQFF.

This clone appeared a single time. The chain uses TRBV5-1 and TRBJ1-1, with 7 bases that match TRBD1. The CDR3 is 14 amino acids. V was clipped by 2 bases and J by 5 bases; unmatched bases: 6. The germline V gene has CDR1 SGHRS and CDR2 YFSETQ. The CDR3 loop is CASSFDRAATEAFF. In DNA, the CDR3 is TGCGCCAGCAGCTTCGACAGGGCGGCGACTGAAGCTTTCTTT.

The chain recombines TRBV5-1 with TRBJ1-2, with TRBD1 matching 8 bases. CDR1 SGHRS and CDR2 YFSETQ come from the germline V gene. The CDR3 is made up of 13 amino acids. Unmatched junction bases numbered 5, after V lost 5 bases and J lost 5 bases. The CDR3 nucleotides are TGCGCCAGCAGGCCAGGGGGCTTTTATGGCTACACCTTC. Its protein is CASRPGGFYGYTF. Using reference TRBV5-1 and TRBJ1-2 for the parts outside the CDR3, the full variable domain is KAGVTQTPRYLIKTRGQQVTLSCSPISGHRSVSWYQQTPGQGLQFLFEYFSETQRNKGNFPGRFSGRQFSNSRSEMNVSTLELGDSALYLCASRPGGFYGYTFGSGTRLTVV.

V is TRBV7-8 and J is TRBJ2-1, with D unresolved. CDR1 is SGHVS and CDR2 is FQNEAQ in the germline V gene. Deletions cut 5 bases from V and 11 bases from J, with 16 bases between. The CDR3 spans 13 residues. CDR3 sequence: CASSQYWVEQQFF. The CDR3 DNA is TGTGCCAGCAGCCAATATTGGGTGGAGCAGCAGTTCTTC.

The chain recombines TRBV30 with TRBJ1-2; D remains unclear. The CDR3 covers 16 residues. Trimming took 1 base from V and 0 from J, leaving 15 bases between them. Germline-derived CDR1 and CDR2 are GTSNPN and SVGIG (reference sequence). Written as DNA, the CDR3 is TGTGCCTGGAGTGGTAACACCTTCCCTGCTAACTATGGCTACACCTTC. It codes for CAWSGNTFPANYGYTF.

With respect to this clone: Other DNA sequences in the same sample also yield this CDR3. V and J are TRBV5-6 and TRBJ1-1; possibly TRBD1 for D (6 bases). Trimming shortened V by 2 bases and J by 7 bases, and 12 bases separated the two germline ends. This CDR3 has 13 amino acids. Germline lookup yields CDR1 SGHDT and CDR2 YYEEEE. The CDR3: CASSFGDTDEAFF. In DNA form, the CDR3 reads TGTGCCAGCAGCTTTGGGGACACTGATGAAGCTTTCTTT.

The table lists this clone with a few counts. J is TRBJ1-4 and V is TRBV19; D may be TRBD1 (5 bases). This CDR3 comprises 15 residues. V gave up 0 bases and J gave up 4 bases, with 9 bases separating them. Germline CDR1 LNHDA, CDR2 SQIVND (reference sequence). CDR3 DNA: TGTGCCAGTAGTATAGAGAGCAGGGTTAATGAAAAACTGTTTTTT. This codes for CASSIESRVNEKLFF.

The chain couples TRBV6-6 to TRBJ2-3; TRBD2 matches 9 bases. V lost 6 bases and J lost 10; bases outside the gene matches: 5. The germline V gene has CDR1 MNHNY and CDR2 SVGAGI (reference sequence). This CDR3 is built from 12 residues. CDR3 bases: TGTGCCAGCAGCCCTGGACTAGCGCCGCAGTATTTT. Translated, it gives CASSPGLAPQYF.

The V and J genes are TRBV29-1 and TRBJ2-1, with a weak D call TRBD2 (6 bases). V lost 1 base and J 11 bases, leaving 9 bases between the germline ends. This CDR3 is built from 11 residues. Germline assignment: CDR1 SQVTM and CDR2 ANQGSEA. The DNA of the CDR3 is TGCAGCGTTGAAGCCCTAGCGAAGCAGTTCTTC. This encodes CSVEALAKQFF.

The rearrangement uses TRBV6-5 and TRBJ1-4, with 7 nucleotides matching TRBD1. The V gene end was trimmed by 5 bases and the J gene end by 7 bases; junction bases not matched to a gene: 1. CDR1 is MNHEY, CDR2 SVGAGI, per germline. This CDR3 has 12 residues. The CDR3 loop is CASSRQGEKLFF. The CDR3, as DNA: TGTGCCAGCAGTCGACAGGGTGAAAAACTGTTTTTT.

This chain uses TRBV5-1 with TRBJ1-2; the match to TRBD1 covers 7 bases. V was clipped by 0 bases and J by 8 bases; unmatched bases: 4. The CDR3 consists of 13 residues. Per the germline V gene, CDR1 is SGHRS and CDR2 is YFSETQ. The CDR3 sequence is CASSLGQGRGYTF. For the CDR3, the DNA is TGCGCCAGCAGCTTGGGACAGGGCAGGGGCTACACCTTC.

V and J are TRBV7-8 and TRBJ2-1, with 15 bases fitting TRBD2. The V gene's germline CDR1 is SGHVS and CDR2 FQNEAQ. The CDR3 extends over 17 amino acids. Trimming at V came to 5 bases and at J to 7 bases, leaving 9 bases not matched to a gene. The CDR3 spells CASSGRTSGRVSNEQFF. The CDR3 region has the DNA TGTGCCAGCAGCGGGCGGACTAGCGGGAGGGTTTCGAATGAGCAGTTCTTC.

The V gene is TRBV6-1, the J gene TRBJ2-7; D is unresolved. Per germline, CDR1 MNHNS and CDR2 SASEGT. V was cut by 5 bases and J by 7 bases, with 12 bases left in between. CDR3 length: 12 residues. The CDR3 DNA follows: TGTGCCAGCAGTCACCCTACCGGGGAGCAGTACTTC. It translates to CASSHPTGEQYF.

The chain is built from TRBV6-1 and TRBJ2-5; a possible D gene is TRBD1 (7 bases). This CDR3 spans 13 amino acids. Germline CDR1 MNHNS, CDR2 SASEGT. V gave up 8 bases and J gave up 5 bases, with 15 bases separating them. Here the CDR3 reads CASHRGGMETQYF. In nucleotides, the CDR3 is TGTGCCAGCCACAGGGGCGGGATGGAGACCCAGTACTTC.

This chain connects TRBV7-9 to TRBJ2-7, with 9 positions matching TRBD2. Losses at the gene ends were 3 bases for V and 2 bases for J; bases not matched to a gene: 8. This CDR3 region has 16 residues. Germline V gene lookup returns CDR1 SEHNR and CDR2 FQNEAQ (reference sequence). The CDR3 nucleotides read TGTGCCAGCAGCTTCCCAGAGGGCGGGAGGGCCTACGAGCAGTACTTC. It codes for CASSFPEGGRAYEQYF.

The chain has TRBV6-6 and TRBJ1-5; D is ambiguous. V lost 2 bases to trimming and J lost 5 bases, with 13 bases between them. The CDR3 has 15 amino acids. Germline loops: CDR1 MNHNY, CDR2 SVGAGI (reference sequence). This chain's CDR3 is CASSYGAGWDQPQHF. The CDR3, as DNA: TGTGCCAGCAGTTACGGAGCGGGGTGGGATCAGCCCCAGCATTTT.